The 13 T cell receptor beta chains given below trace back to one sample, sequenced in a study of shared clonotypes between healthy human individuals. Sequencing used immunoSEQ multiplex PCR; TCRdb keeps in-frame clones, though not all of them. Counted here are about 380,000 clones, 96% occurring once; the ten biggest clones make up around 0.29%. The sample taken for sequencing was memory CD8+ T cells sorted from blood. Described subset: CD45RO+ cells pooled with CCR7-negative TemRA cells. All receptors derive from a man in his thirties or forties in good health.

The CDR3 region is CASSSGTNYNEQFF. The CDR3 nucleotides are TGTGCCAGCAGCTCCGGGACTAACTACAATGAGCAGTTCTTC. This sequence joins TRBV9 and TRBJ2-1, with 7 nucleotides matching TRBD2. Germline lookup yields CDR1 SGDLS and CDR2 YYNGEE. J lost 3 bases, V lost 4 bases, and 4 bases had no gene match. This CDR3 is 14 amino acids long.

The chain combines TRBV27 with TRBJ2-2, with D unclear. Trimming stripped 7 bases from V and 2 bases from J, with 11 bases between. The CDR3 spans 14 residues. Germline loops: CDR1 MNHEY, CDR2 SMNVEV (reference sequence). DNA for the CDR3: TGTGCCAGCACCGTTTGGGGAAACACCGGGGAGCTGTTTTTT. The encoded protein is CASTVWGNTGELFF.

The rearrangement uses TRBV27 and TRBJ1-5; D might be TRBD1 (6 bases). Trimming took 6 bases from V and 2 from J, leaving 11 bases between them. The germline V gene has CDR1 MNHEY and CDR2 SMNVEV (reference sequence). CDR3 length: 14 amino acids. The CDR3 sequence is CASRSRQGNQPQHF. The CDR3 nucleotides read TGTGCCAGCAGATCCCGACAGGGCAATCAGCCCCAGCATTTT.

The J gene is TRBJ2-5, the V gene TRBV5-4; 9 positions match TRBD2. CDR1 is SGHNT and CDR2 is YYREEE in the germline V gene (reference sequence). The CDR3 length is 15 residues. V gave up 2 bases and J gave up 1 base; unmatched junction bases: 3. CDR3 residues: CASSFSGSPQETQYF. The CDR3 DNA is TGTGCCAGCAGCTTTAGCGGGAGCCCCCAAGAGACCCAGTACTTC.

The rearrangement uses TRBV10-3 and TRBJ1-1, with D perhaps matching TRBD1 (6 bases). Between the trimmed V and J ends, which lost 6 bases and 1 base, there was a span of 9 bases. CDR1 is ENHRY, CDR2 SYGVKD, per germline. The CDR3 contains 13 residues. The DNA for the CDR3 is TGTGCCATCAGATCAGGGGAGAACACTGAAGCTTTCTTT. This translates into CAIRSGENTEAFF.

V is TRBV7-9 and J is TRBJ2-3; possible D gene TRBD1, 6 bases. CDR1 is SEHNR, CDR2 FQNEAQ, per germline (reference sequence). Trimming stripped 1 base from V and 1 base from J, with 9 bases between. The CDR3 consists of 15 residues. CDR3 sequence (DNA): TGTGCCAGCAGCTTAGTGGGACATCGCACAGATACGCAGTATTTT. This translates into CASSLVGHRTDTQYF.

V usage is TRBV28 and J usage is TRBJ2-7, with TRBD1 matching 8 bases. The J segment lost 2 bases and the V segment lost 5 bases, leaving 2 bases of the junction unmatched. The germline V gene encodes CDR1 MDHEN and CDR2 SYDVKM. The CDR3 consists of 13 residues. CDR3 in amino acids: CASSIQGAYEQYF. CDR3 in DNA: TGTGCCAGCAGTATACAGGGGGCCTACGAGCAGTACTTC.

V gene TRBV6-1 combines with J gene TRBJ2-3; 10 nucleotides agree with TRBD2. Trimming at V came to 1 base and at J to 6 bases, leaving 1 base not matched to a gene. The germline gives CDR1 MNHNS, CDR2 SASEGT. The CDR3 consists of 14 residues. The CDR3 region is CASSEVGLADTQYF. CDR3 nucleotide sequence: TGTGCCAGCAGTGAAGTGGGACTAGCGGATACGCAGTATTTT.

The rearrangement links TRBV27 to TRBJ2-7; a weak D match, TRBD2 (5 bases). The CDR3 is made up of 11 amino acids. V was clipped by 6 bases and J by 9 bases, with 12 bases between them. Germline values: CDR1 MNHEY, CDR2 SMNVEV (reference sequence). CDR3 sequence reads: CASSPGRGQYF. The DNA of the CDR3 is TGTGCCAGCAGCCCCGGCCGGGGGCAGTACTTC.

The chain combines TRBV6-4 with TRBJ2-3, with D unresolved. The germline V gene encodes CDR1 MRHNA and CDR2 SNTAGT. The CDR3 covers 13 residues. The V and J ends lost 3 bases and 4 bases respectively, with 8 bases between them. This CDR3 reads CASSERFADTQYF. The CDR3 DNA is TGTGCCAGCAGTGAACGGTTTGCAGATACGCAGTATTTT.

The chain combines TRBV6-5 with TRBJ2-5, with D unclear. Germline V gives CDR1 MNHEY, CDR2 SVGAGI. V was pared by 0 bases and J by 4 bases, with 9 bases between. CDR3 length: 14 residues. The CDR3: CASSYSEGIETQYF. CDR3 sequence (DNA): TGTGCCAGCAGTTACTCGGAAGGGATAGAGACCCAGTACTTC.

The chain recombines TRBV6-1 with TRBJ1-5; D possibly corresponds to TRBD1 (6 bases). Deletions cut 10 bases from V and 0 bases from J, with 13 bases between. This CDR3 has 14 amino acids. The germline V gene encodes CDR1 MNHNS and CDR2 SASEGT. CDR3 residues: CAISNRVSNQPQHF. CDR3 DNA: TGTGCCATCTCAAACAGGGTTAGCAATCAGCCCCAGCATTTT.

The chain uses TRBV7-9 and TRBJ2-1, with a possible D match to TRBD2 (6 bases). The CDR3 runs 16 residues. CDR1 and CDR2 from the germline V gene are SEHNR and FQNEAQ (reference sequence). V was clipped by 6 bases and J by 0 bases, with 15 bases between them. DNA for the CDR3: TGTGCCAGCAGACCTATCAGCGGGCACTCCTACAATGAGCAGTTCTTC. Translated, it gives CASRPISGHSYNEQFF.